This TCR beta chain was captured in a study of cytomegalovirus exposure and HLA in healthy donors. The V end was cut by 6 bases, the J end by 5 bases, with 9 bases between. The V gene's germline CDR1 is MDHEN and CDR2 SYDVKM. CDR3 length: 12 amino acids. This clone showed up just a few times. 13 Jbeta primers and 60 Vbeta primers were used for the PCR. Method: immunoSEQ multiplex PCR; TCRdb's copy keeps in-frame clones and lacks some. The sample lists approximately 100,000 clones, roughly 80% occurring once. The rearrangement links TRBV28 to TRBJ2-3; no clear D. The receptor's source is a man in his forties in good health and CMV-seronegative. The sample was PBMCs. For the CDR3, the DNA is TGTGCCAGCAGGGTGACGGGAGATACGCAGTATTTT. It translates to CASRVTGDTQYF. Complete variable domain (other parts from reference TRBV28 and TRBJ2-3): DVKVTQSSRYLVKRTGEKVFLECVQDMDHENMFWYRQDPGLGLRLIYFSYDVKMKEKGDIPEGYSVSREKKERFSLILESASTNQTSMYLCASRVTGDTQYFGPGTRLTVL.